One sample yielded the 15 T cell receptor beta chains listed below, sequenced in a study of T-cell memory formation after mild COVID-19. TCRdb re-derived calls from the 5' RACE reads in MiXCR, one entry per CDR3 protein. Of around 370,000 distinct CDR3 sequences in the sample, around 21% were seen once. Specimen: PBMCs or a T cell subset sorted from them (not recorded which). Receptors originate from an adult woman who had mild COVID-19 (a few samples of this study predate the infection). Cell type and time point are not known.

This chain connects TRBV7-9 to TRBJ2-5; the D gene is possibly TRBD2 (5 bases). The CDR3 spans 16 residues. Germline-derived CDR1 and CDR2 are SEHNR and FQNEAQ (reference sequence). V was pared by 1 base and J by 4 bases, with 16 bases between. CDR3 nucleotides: TGTGCCAGCAGCTTAGGCCGGTCCCGCGGGCGAGAGACCCAGTACTTC. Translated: CASSLGRSRGRETQYF.

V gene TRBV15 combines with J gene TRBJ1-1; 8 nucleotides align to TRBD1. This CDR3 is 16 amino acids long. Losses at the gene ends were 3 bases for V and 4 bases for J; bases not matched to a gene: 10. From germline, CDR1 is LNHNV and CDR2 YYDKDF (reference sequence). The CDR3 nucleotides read TGTGCCACCAGCAGTGAGGACAGGGATAAACTCACTGAAGCTTTCTTT. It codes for CATSSEDRDKLTEAFF. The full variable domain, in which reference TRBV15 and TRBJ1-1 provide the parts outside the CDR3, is DAMVIQNPRYQVTQFGKPVTLSCSQTLNHNVMYWYQQKSSQAPKLLFHYYDKDFNNEADTPDNFQSRRPNTSFCFLDIRSPGLGDTAMYLCATSSEDRDKLTEAFFGQGTRLTVV.

The CDR3 loop is CASSLGGGPNYGYTF. The CDR3 DNA sequence: TGTGCCAGCAGCTTGGGTGGGGGGCCGAACTATGGCTACACCTTC. The rearrangement joins TRBV5-5 to TRBJ1-2; tentative D call: TRBD1 (6 bases). The CDR3 loop spans 15 amino acids. Germline V gene sequence: CDR1 SGHKS, CDR2 YYEKEE (reference sequence). Trimming shortened V by 0 bases and J by 2 bases, and 11 bases separated the two germline ends.

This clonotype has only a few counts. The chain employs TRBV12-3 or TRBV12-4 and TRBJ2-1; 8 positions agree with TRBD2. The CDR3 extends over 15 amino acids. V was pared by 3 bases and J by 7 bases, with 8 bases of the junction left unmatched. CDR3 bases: TGTGCCAGCAGTTTGATAGGGACTAGGCGTAATGAGCAGTTCTTC. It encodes CASSLIGTRRNEQFF.

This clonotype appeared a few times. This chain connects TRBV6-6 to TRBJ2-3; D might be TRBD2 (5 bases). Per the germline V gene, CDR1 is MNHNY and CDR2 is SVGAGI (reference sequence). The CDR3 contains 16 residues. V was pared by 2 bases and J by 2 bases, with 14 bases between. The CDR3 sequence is CASSYATLADTDTQYF. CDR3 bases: TGTGCCAGCAGTTACGCGACTCTAGCTGACACAGATACGCAGTATTTT.

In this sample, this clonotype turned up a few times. The CDR3 sequence: CSVEDTYEQYF. The DNA of the CDR3 is TGCAGCGTTGAAGATACCTACGAGCAGTACTTC. J is TRBJ2-7 and V is TRBV29-1; D gene ambiguous. The length of the CDR3 is 11 residues. The V gene lost 0 bases and the J gene lost 2 bases, with 2 bases spanning the gap. Germline loops: CDR1 SQVTM, CDR2 ANQGSEA.

The CDR3: CASSQDTEISTDTQYF. Written as DNA, the CDR3 is TGCGCCAGCAGCCAAGATACGGAGATTAGCACAGATACGCAGTATTTT. The chain recombines TRBV4-3 with TRBJ2-3; D is unresolved. V lost 0 bases to trimming and J lost 0 bases, with 10 bases between them. CDR1 is LGHNA and CDR2 is YSLEER in the germline V gene. The CDR3 spans 16 residues.

CDR3 sequence reads: CASSLGQGGTGELFF. The CDR3 nucleotides are TGTGCCAGCAGCTTAGGACAGGGCGGCACCGGGGAGCTGTTTTTT. The V gene is TRBV7-8, the J gene TRBJ2-2; TRBD1 agrees at 7 bases. Germline CDR1 SGHVS, CDR2 FQNEAQ. CDR3 length equals 15 residues. The junction had 3 bases not matched to a gene; V was cut back by 1 base and J by 4 bases.

In nucleotides, the CDR3 is TGCGCCAGCAGCTTGGCCCAGGGGAGGGGCGAGACCCAGTACTTC. The encoded protein is CASSLAQGRGETQYF. The genes are TRBV5-1 and TRBJ2-5; a weak D match, TRBD2 (7 bases). Germline CDR1 SGHRS, CDR2 YFSETQ. Trimming took 0 bases from V and 5 from J, leaving 14 bases between them. The CDR3 runs to 15 residues.

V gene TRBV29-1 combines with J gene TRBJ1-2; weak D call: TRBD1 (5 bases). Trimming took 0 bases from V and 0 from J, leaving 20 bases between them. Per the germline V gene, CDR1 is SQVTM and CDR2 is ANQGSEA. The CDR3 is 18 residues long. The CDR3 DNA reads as TGCAGCGTTGAAGATTTGGGACTGGAGGATAGGACTAACTATGGCTACACCTTC. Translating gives CSVEDLGLEDRTNYGYTF. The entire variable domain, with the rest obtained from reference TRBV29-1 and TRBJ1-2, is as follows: SAVISQKPSRDICQRGTSLTIQCQVDSQVTMMFWYRQQPGQSLTLIATANQGSEATYESGFVIDKFPISRPNLTFSTLTVSNMSPEDSSIYLCSVEDLGLEDRTNYGYTFGSGTRLTVV.

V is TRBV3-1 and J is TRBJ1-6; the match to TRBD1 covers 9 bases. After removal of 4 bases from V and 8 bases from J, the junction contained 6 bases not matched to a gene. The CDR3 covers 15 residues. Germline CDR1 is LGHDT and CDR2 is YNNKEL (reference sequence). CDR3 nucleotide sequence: TGTGCCAGCAGCCTGACGGGACAGGGATATTCACCCCTCCACTTT. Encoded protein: CASSLTGQGYSPLHF. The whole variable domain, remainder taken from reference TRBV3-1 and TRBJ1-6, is DTAVSQTPKYLVTQMGNDKSIKCEQNLGHDTMYWYKQDSKKFLKIMFSYNNKELIINETVPNRFSPKSPDKAHLNLHINSLELGDSAVYFCASSLTGQGYSPLHFGNGTRLTVT.

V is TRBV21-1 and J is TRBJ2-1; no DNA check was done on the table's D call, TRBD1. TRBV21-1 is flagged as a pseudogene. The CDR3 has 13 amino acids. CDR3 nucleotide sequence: TGTGCCAGCAGGGGGCAGGGGCCCAATGAGCAGTTCTTC. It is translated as CASRGQGPNEQFF.

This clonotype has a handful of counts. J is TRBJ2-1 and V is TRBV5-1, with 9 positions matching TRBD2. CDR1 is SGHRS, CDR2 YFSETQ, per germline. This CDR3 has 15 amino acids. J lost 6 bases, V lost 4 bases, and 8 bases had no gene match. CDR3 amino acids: CASSQGLAPTNEQFF. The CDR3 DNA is TGCGCCAGCAGCCAGGGACTAGCACCCACCAATGAGCAGTTCTTC.

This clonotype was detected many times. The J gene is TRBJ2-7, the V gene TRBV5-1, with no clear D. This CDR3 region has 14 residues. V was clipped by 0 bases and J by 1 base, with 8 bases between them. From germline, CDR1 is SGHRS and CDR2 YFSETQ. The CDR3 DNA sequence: TGCGCCAGCAGCTTGGGGGTTTCTTCCTACGAGCAGTACTTC. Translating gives CASSLGVSSYEQYF. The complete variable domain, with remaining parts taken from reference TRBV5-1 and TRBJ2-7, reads KAGVTQTPRYLIKTRGQQVTLSCSPISGHRSVSWYQQTPGQGLQFLFEYFSETQRNKGNFPGRFSGRQFSNSRSEMNVSTLELGDSALYLCASSLGVSSYEQYFGPGTRLTVT.

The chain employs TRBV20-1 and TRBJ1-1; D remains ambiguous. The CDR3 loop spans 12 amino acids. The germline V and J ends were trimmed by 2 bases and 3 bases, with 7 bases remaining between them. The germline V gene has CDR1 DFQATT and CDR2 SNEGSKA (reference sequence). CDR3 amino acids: CSARPGDTEAFF. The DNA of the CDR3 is TGCAGTGCTAGACCCGGGGACACTGAAGCTTTCTTT.